This T cell receptor beta chain was observed in a study of T cell responses to AZD1222 COVID-19 vaccine (dated by TCRdb to the early 2020s). For the wider study: A total of about 230 trial participants underwent TCR sequencing, of whom nearly 210 received two doses of AZD1222 and some 25 received two doses of the MenACWY control vaccine. Trial participants were enrolled by age into 18-55, 56-69 and 70-plus year subgroups, with about 150, 28 and 57 TCR-sequenced participants respectively.

The label giving this sample's time point can be read as: baseline before first vaccination. Per the publication, the treatment or condition label means: meningococcal conjugate vaccine given as trial control. The vaccinee samples were drawn from two UK trials, COV001 and COV002, one of which was a single-blind randomized controlled phase 2/3 trial testing AZD1222 (ChAdOx1 nCoV-19) in healthy adults. For TCRbeta chain sequencing, PBMC samples were collected from trial participants at day 0 and at day 28 after the second dose. For this clone: The target of this receptor is not known. No per-base quality is available; no much larger clone lies one base away.

Paper-wide results and their limitations: After two AZD1222 doses, both the breadth and the depth of spike-specific TCRs were significantly higher than at day 0 and than in MenACWY recipients. Conclusions about previously exposed vaccinees are limited because only a handful of AZD1222 recipients were SARS-CoV-2 seropositive at baseline. Because no samples from the day 14 peak response were available, repertoires could be characterized only after the peak T cell response. In the small 56-69-year group, the increase in depth fell short of significance, most likely because of low power. Epitopes outside the regions mutated in the B.1.351 and B.1.1.7 variants were reportedly recognized by nearly half of the unique spike-specific TCRs. Participants were mostly white British and included more females than males, and it was suggested by the authors that clonal diversity may have been underestimated. CD4 TCRs associated with the vaccine covered the entire spike protein, and the dominant responses were in regions 160-218 and 743-854.

The CDR3 regions of human TCRbeta chains were subjected to immunosequencing. On the authors' methods: TCRs in the repertoires were compared against a reference library of SARS-CoV-2-specific TCRs that had been generated with the MIRA antigen-specificity platform. Breadth meant the fraction of unique TCRs that were SARS-CoV-2-associated, whereas depth meant the fraction of total T cells that were SARS-CoV-2-associated. Using the MIRA data, each spike-specific TCR was assigned both to the spike region to which the TCR was reactive and to a CD4 or CD8 class. Log10-transformed breadth and depth values were compared by one-way ANOVA with Sidak's multiple comparisons tests. The table comes from immuneACCESS by way of TCRdb, which keeps in-frame sequences with V and J called. Part of the clones is missing from these tables; in studies checked, under half for an unresolved V gene and the rest for unknown reasons. The V and J calls and clone size come from that table; D and trimming were worked out from the DNA. The sample yields under 250,000 clones; 85% to 95% were counted once. The top ten clones comprise 1% of the sample.

The junction carries 4 bases between V and J, which are trimmed by 1 base and 3 bases respectively. CDR1 and CDR2 were assigned from the germline V gene as KGHSH and LQKENI. The CDR3, from cysteine to phenylalanine, totals 12 residues. Just CDR3 DNA is preserved here, 36 bases in frame from base 1. Sequencing was performed on peripheral blood, taken on day 0 of MenACWY control vaccination. The chain employs TRBV18 and TRBJ2-7; the D gene lacks a confident call. This TCR derives from an adult in good health. The nucleotides are TGTGCCAGCTCACCACTTAACTACGAGCAGTACTTC. Its amino acids are CASSPLNYEQYF. This CDR3, with the reference TRBV18 and TRBJ2-7 proteins standing in past its ends, gives the full variable domain NAGVMQNPRHLVRRRGQEARLRCSPMKGHSHVYWYRQLPEEGLKFMVYLQKENIIDESGMPKERFSAEFPKEGPSILRIQQVVRGDSAAYFCASSPLNYEQYFGPGTRLTVT.